This TCR beta chain was obtained from a study of long-term antiretroviral therapy in people with HIV. The authors ran the immunoSEQ assay, v3.0, at survey level. The table came from immunoSEQ multiplex PCR; TCRdb's copy has only in-frame clones and leaves some out. The sample consists of under 50,000 clones, more than 80% of them appearing once. V shed 3 bases and J 5 bases; nucleotides not matched to a gene: 7. This CDR3 contains 15 residues. CDR1 and CDR2 from the germline V gene are SGHNT and YYREEE (reference sequence). This receptor was identified in a woman aged 50 to 65 with HIV. This chain joins TRBV5-4 and TRBJ1-2; 10 nucleotides line up with TRBD1. The source was unsorted PBMCs, collected 3.1 years after starting antiretroviral therapy. The CDR3 DNA is TGTGCCAGCAGCTCGGGACAGGGGAAAATATATGGCTACACCTTC. Translated: CASSSGQGKIYGYTF. Based on the CDR3 plus reference TRBV5-4 and TRBJ1-2, the full variable domain is ETGVTQSPTHLIKTRGQQVTLRCSSQSGHNTVSWYQQALGQGPQFIFQYYREEENGRGNFPPRFSGLQFPNYSSELNVNALELDDSALYLCASSSGQGKIYGYTFGSGTRLTVV.